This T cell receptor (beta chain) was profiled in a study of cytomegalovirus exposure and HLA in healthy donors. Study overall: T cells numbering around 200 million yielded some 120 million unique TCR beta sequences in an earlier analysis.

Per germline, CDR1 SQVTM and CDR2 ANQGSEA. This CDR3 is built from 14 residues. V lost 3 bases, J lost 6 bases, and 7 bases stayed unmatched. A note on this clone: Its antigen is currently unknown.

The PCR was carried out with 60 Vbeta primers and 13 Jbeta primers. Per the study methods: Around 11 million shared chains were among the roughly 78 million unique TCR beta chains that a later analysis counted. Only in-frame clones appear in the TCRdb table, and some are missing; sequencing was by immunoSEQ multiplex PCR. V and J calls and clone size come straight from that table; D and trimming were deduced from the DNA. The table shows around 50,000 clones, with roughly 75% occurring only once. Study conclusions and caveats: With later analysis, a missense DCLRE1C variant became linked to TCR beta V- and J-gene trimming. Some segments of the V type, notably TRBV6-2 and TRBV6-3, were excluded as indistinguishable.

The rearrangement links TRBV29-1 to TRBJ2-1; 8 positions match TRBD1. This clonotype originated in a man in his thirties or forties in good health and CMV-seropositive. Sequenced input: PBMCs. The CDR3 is CSVDSTGELNEQFF. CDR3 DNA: TGCAGCGTTGATTCGACAGGGGAACTCAATGAGCAGTTCTTC.